These 8 T cell receptor beta chains were sequenced from one sample in a study of blood T cell repertoires in COVID-19. Produced via immunoSEQ multiplex PCR; TCRdb's table is partial and in-frame only. The data show about 200,000 clones, about 84% seen once. The sequenced material came from peripheral blood. Every receptor here comes from a human donor in a cohort sampled during active COVID-19.

V is TRBV7-6 and J is TRBJ1-2; 12 bases line up with TRBD1. J gave up 4 bases and V 5 bases, and 5 bases lay outside the gene matches. CDR3 length: 15 residues. Per germline, CDR1 SGHVS and CDR2 FNYEAQ. DNA for the CDR3: TGTGCCAGCAGCCCGGGACAGGGGGCTAGCTATGGCTACACCTTC. Encoded protein: CASSPGQGASYGYTF. Full variable domain (rest looked up from reference TRBV7-6 and TRBJ1-2): GAGVSQSPRYKVTKRGQDVALRCDPISGHVSLYWYRQALGQGPEFLTYFNYEAQQDKSGLPNDRFSAERPEGSISTLTIQRTEQRDSAMYRCASSPGQGASYGYTFGSGTRLTVV.

V is TRBV3-1 (or the pseudogene TRBV3-2) and J is TRBJ1-2, with D possibly matching TRBD1 (6 bases). Germline V lookup: CDR1 LGHDT, CDR2 YNNKEL (reference sequence). Trimming removed 2 bases at V and 0 bases at J, with 22 bases between. The CDR3 covers 19 residues. This CDR3 reads CASSQSSGLGTRANYGYTF. In nucleotides, the CDR3 is TGTGCCAGCAGCCAATCTTCTGGCCTAGGGACACGCGCTAACTATGGCTACACCTTC.

The CDR3 nucleotides read TGTGCCAGCAGCCCCCTTGGGGAGGGGATGGCCAAAAACATTCAGTACTTC. This codes for CASSPLGEGMAKNIQYF. The rearrangement links TRBV6-2 or TRBV6-3 to TRBJ2-4; 7 bases are a match to TRBD2. The V segment lost 6 bases and the J segment 1 base; nucleotides outside the gene matches: 12. The CDR3 sequence is 17 residues long. CDR1 MNHEY and CDR2 SVGEGT come from the germline V gene.

The chain uses TRBV7-2 and TRBJ1-1, with D unclear. With 0 bases removed from V and 3 bases from J, the gap between germline ends came to 8 bases. The CDR3 runs to 14 residues. Germline V gene sequence: CDR1 SGHTA, CDR2 FQGNSA. This chain's CDR3 is CASSLARRDTEAFF. As DNA, the CDR3 is TGTGCCAGCAGCTTAGCGCGGAGGGACACTGAAGCTTTCTTT.

The rearrangement links TRBV10-3 to TRBJ1-3; D is possibly TRBD1 (5 bases). The CDR3 sequence is 14 residues long. The V gene lost 4 bases and the J gene lost 3 bases, with 10 bases spanning the gap. Germline V gene lookup returns CDR1 ENHRY and CDR2 SYGVKD. CDR3 in DNA: TGTGCCATCAGTGCTCACCAGGGTGGAAACACCATATATTTT. Amino acids: CAISAHQGGNTIYF.

The chain is built from TRBV5-1 and TRBJ2-7; 12 bases are shared with TRBD2. The CDR3 runs to 15 residues. Germline V lookup: CDR1 SGHRS, CDR2 YFSETQ. The V and J ends lost 1 base and 2 bases, in that order; junction bases with no gene match: 1. The CDR3 region is CASSLTSGGPYEQYF. The CDR3 DNA reads TGCGCCAGCAGCTTGACTAGCGGGGGGCCCTACGAGCAGTACTTC.

With respect to this clone: Other DNA variants within this sample encode the same CDR3. The J gene is TRBJ2-7, the V gene TRBV28, with D tentatively TRBD1 (5 bases). The V gene's germline CDR1 is MDHEN and CDR2 SYDVKM. V was cut by 2 bases and J by 3 bases, with 8 bases left in between. This CDR3 region has 13 residues. The DNA for the CDR3 is TGTGCCAGCAGTTTACTTCAGGGCTACGAGCAGTACTTC. Translated, it gives CASSLLQGYEQYF.

The rearrangement uses TRBV2 and TRBJ2-1; a weak D match, TRBD2 (6 bases). The V gene lost 6 bases and the J gene lost 0 bases, with 9 bases spanning the gap. The CDR3 covers 14 residues. Germline V lookup: CDR1 SNHLY, CDR2 FYNNEI. The CDR3, as DNA: TGTGCCAGCAGACCAGCGGGCTCCTACAATGAGCAGTTCTTC. Translating gives CASRPAGSYNEQFF.